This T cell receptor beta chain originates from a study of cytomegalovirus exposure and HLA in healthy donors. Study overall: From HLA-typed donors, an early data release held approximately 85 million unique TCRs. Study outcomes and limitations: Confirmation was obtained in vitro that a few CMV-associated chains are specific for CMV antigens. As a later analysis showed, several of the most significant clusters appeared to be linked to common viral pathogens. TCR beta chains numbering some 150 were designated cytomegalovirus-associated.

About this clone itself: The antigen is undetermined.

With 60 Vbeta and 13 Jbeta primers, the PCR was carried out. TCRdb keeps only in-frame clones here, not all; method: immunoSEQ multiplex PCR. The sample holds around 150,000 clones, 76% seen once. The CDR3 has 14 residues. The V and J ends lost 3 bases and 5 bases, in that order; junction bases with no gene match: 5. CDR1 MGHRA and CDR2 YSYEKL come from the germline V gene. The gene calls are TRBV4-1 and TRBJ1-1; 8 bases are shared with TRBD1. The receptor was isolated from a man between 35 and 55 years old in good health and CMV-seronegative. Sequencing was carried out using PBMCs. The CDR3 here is CASSQDRVVTEAFF. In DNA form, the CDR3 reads TGCGCCAGCAGCCAGGACAGGGTGGTTACTGAAGCTTTCTTT.